The clone carrying this TCR beta chain was detected ten times or more. Arm-PCR of CDR3 regions and iRepertoire HTBI primers were used to build TCR beta libraries. TCRdb redid the calling of the multiplex PCR reads with MiXCR, one entry per CDR3 protein. The sample yields some 340,000 distinct CDR3 sequences, about 11% seen once. As to time point: newly diagnosed GD, antithyroid drugs for less than 3 months. TCR sequences were obtained from RNA taken from PBMCs. These data are taken from a study of regulatory T cells in long-lasting Graves disease. V was trimmed by 6 bases and J by 1 base, leaving 9 bases between them. The CDR3 contains 13 residues. Germline V gene data show CDR1 as MNHNS and CDR2 as SASEGT. The sample was also reused in another study, on T cells in Graves' hyperthyroidism and ophthalmopathy.

This TCR came from a woman aged 18-29 years with Graves disease. Sequencing used peripheral blood mononuclear cells (PBMCs), obtained at new diagnosis, from a patient treated with antithyroid drugs. The chain employs TRBV6-1 and TRBJ1-1; D uncertain. CDR3 sequence: CASSYTKNTEAFF. The CDR3 DNA sequence: TGTGCCAGCAGCTACACTAAGAACACTGAAGCTTTCTTT.